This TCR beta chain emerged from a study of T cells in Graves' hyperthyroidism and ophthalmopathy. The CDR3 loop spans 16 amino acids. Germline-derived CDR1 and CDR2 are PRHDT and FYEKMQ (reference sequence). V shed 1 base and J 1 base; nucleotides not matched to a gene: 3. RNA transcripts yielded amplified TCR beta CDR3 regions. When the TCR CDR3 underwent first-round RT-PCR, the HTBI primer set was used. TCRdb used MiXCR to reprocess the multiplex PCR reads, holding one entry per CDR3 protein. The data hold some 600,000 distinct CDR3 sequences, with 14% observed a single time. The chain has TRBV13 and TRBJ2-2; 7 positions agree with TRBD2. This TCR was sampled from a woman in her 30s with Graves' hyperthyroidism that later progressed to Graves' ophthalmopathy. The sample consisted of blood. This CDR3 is CASSLEGLVNTGELFF. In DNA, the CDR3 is TGTGCCAGCAGCTTAGAAGGACTAGTGAACACCGGGGAGCTGTTTTTT.